The 29 T cell receptor beta chains below were found in one sample sequenced in a study of type 1 regulatory T cells. Their target antigens are unknown. TCRdb re-derived calls from the reads in MiXCR, one entry per CDR3 protein. The data contain around 62,000 distinct CDR3 sequences, 50% to 70% of them singletons. Sequencing used cultured T cells, either the whole culture or a sorted T cell fraction (not recorded which). Subset meaning: Tr1-enriched cell product generated in vitro against host alloantigens. The receptor set was obtained from a human donor in good health.

The chain carries TRBV24-1 and TRBJ2-7; TRBD1 aligns across 7 bases. V shed 7 bases and J 4 bases; nucleotides not matched to a gene: 12. The germline CDR1 and CDR2 sequences are KGHDR and SFDVKD. The CDR3 contains 15 residues. The CDR3 loop is CATRHSQGWCYEQYF. CDR3 sequence (DNA): TGTGCCACCAGACATTCACAGGGGTGGTGTTACGAGCAGTACTTC.

The CDR3 protein is CSALPRTSGHYNEQFF. In nucleotides, the CDR3 is TGCAGTGCTTTACCCCGGACTAGCGGACACTACAATGAGCAGTTCTTC. The rearrangement joins TRBV20-1 to TRBJ2-1; 10 nucleotides align to TRBD2. CDR1 is DFQATT, CDR2 SNEGSKA, per germline (reference sequence). J was trimmed by 3 bases and V by 5 bases; bases with no gene match: 10. The CDR3 spans 16 residues.

The V call is TRBV3-1, the J call TRBJ2-5; no clear D gene. Germline V gene data show CDR1 as LGHDT and CDR2 as YNNKEL (reference sequence). This CDR3 comprises 12 residues. V was cut by 4 bases and J by 5 bases, with 8 bases left in between. The CDR3 loop is CASSPAMETQYF. Written as DNA, the CDR3 is TGTGCCAGCAGCCCTGCGATGGAGACCCAGTACTTC.

This clonotype was recorded a few times. In DNA, the CDR3 is TGCGCCAGCAGCTTGGGGGTCGCCGGGGAGCTGTTTTTT. Translated, it gives CASSLGVAGELFF. The V and J genes are TRBV5-1 and TRBJ2-2, with D hard to call. The length of the CDR3 is 13 residues. V was pared by 0 bases and J by 6 bases, with 6 bases between. The germline CDR1 and CDR2 sequences are SGHRS and YFSETQ.

There are a few counts of this clonotype. The chain joins TRBV20-1 to TRBJ2-3; either TRBD1 or TRBD2 may supply D (6 bases each). The CDR3 extends over 14 amino acids. Looked up from germline, CDR1 is DFQATT and CDR2 is SNEGSKA (reference sequence). With 8 bases removed from V and 5 bases from J, the gap between germline ends came to 20 bases. The CDR3 spells CSTLGRGQGDTQYF. In DNA form, the CDR3 reads TGCAGTACCCTGGGACGGGGGCAGGGAGATACGCAGTATTTT.

This sequence joins TRBV6-2 or TRBV6-3 and TRBJ2-5, with unresolved D. CDR3 length: 13 amino acids. The ends were cut back, 5 bases at V and 10 bases at J, with 17 bases in the middle. From germline, CDR1 is MNHEY and CDR2 SVGEGT. CDR3 nucleotide sequence: TGTGCCAGCAGTACTCTGGGTAGGTCGGACCAGTACTTC. It codes for CASSTLGRSDQYF.

The chain carries TRBV19 and TRBJ2-6; D ambiguous. The germline V gene has CDR1 LNHDA and CDR2 SQIVND (reference sequence). Trimming shortened V by 9 bases and J by 0 bases, and 12 bases separated the two germline ends. This CDR3 is built from 15 residues. The CDR3 region has the DNA TGTGCCAGCCGTATTACGCTCTCTGGGGCCAACGTCCTGACTTTC. Protein sequence: CASRITLSGANVLTF. Full variable domain (missing parts from reference TRBV19 and TRBJ2-6): DGGITQSPKYLFRKEGQNVTLSCEQNLNHDAMYWYRQDPGQGLRLIYYSQIVNDFQKGDIAEGYSVSREKKESFPLTVTSAQKNPTAFYLCASRITLSGANVLTFGAGSRLTVL.

This clonotype was detected only a few times. This chain joins TRBV20-1 and TRBJ2-7; 8 bases map to TRBD2. CDR1 and CDR2 from the germline V gene are DFQATT and SNEGSKA (reference sequence). The CDR3 is 16 residues long. The V gene end was trimmed by 0 bases and the J gene end by 2 bases; junction bases not matched to a gene: 9. In DNA form, the CDR3 reads TGCAGTGCTAGAGATCCTAGCGGAGCGGGAGCCTACGAGCAGTACTTC. Amino acid sequence: CSARDPSGAGAYEQYF.

A word on this clonotype: Sequence at one end of the junction differs from germline and may be a read error. The J gene is TRBJ1-5, the V gene TRBV12-3 or TRBV12-4; D gene unclear. The CDR3 spans 13 residues. For the CDR3, the DNA is TGTGTCAGCAGTTTCCTCCGCGATCAGCCCCAGCATTTT. As protein: CVSSFLRDQPQHF.

The CDR3 DNA is TGCAGTGCTAGAGCAGCTAGCGGGAACACCGGGGAGCTGTTTTTT. Protein sequence: CSARAASGNTGELFF. V usage is TRBV20-1 and J usage is TRBJ2-2, with 7 bases that match TRBD2. The CDR3 has 15 amino acids. With 1 base clipped from V and 1 base from J, the junction kept 3 bases outside the gene matches. The germline CDR1 and CDR2 sequences are DFQATT and SNEGSKA (reference sequence).

This clonotype was seen more than once but under ten times. This chain links TRBV4-1 with TRBJ2-1, with D possibly being TRBD2 (5 bases). The V end lost 1 base, the J end lost 6 bases, and 13 bases lay between the germline ends. CDR1 and CDR2 from the germline V gene are MGHRA and YSYEKL. The CDR3 sequence is 15 residues long. DNA of the CDR3: TGCGCCAGCAGCCAAGCGGTCACTAGTTTCAATGAGCAGTTCTTC. Translated: CASSQAVTSFNEQFF.

The chain employs TRBV19 and TRBJ2-1; D is possibly TRBD1 (6 bases). Deletions cut 0 bases from V and 4 bases from J, with 7 bases between. The length of the CDR3 is 14 residues. Germline V gene sequence: CDR1 LNHDA, CDR2 SQIVND (reference sequence). The CDR3 coding sequence is TGTGCCAGTAGTATAGAGGGGGCTTACAATGAGCAGTTCTTC. This translates into CASSIEGAYNEQFF.

The chain recombines TRBV4-2 with TRBJ2-7; D unclear. The V and J ends lost 3 bases and 1 base respectively, with 16 bases between them. The CDR3 spans 16 residues. The V gene's germline CDR1 is LGHNA and CDR2 YNFKEQ. CDR3 sequence: CASSQLAGQSSYEQYF. DNA of the CDR3: TGTGCCAGCAGCCAGTTAGCTGGGCAGTCATCCTACGAGCAGTACTTC.

This clonotype was seen only a few times. The chain joins TRBV12-3 or TRBV12-4 to TRBJ2-1; 9 bases fit TRBD2. Germline trimming cut 11 bases from V and 0 bases from J; bases unmatched to any gene: 8. The CDR3 is 15 amino acids. The CDR3 sequence is CAGATSGGSYNEQFF. The CDR3, as DNA: TGTGCCGGGGCGACTAGCGGAGGCTCCTACAATGAGCAGTTCTTC.

The rearrangement joins TRBV20-1 to TRBJ1-2, with D maybe TRBD1 (5 bases). Germline loops: CDR1 DFQATT, CDR2 SNEGSKA (reference sequence). V lost 2 bases, J lost 3 bases, and 13 bases lay in between. This CDR3 spans 14 amino acids. The CDR3 DNA is TGCAGTGCTAGACTCCGCGGGGGGGACTATGGCTACACCTTC. Translated, it gives CSARLRGGDYGYTF.

The chain links TRBV3-1 to TRBJ1-5; no firm D call. CDR1 is LGHDT and CDR2 is YNNKEL in the germline V gene (reference sequence). This CDR3 spans 14 amino acids. V dropped 4 bases and J dropped 0 bases, with 7 bases sitting between them. The CDR3 DNA sequence: TGTGCCAGCAGCCCCGACCGTAGCAATCAGCCCCAGCATTTT. Its protein product is CASSPDRSNQPQHF.

This chain uses TRBV20-1 with TRBJ2-1, with a tentative D call TRBD2 (5 bases). V shed 4 bases and J shed 2 bases, with 12 bases lying between them. Germline CDR1 DFQATT, CDR2 SNEGSKA (reference sequence). The CDR3 contains 14 residues. The CDR3 DNA follows: TGCAGTGCTAACTCGCCCGGGGCCTACAATGAGCAGTTCTTC. This sequence encodes CSANSPGAYNEQFF.

The chain recombines TRBV5-1 with TRBJ2-7; D possibly corresponds to TRBD1 (5 bases). This CDR3 spans 15 amino acids. Germline V lookup: CDR1 SGHRS, CDR2 YFSETQ. The V end lost 0 bases, the J end lost 2 bases, and 12 bases lay between the germline ends. CDR3 loop: CASSLAAEGAYEQYF. The CDR3 region has the DNA TGCGCCAGCAGCTTGGCCGCGGAAGGGGCCTACGAGCAGTACTTC.

This rearrangement joins TRBV3-1 to TRBJ2-7; D gene uncertain. CDR1 and CDR2 from the germline V gene are LGHDT and YNNKEL (reference sequence). The CDR3 runs 14 residues. Trimming stripped 1 base from V and 0 bases from J, with 7 bases between. The CDR3 nucleotides read TGTGCCAGCAGCCAAGCTAGACCCTCCTACGAGCAGTACTTC. This gives the protein CASSQARPSYEQYF.

This clonotype turned up a few times. The rearrangement joins TRBV19 to TRBJ2-3; D is perhaps TRBD1 (6 bases). The germline V gene has CDR1 LNHDA and CDR2 SQIVND (reference sequence). There are 17 residues in the CDR3. Trimming took 0 bases from V and 8 from J, leaving 21 bases between them. The CDR3 DNA is TGTGCCAGTAGTATAGAAGGCAAAGGGGGATTCTTGGGTACGCAGTATTTT. This encodes CASSIEGKGGFLGTQYF.

This clonotype was recorded once. The chain links TRBV4-1 to TRBJ1-2; 10 positions match TRBD1. J was trimmed by 7 bases and V by 1 base; bases with no gene match: 9. Per germline, CDR1 MGHRA and CDR2 YSYEKL. CDR3 length equals 16 residues. As DNA, the CDR3 is TGCGCCAGCAGCCAAGGAAGGATGACAGGGGGCTCTGGCTACACCTTC. Translated: CASSQGRMTGGSGYTF.

The V and J genes are TRBV7-9 and TRBJ2-1; 8 positions match TRBD1. CDR1 is SEHNR, CDR2 FQNEAQ, per germline (reference sequence). V dropped 5 bases and J dropped 4; count of bases not matched to a gene: 10. CDR3 length equals 16 residues. CDR3 residues: CASSQPPRTGYNEQFF. For the CDR3, the DNA is TGTGCCAGCAGCCAACCCCCCAGGACAGGGTACAATGAGCAGTTCTTC.

With regard to this clonotype: One end of the junction fails to match germline, which may point to a read error. The chain has TRBV5-1 and TRBJ1-2, with 8 bases identical to TRBD1. Germline V CDR1 and CDR2: SGHRS, YFSETQ. This CDR3 is built from 14 residues. The DNA for the CDR3 is TGCGCCAGCAGATTGGACAGGGCGAACTATGGCTACACCTTC. As protein: CASRLDRANYGYTF.

CDR3 sequence reads: CASSYSVQREGYEQYF. CDR3 sequence (DNA): TGTGCCAGCAGTTACTCCGTCCAGCGGGAGGGTTACGAGCAGTACTTC. The chain employs TRBV6-2 or TRBV6-3 and TRBJ2-7; TRBD2 agrees at 10 bases. J gave up 4 bases and V 0 bases, and 6 bases lay outside the gene matches. This CDR3 is 16 amino acids long. The germline CDR1 and CDR2 sequences are MNHEY and SVGEGT.

By share, this clonotype counts as medium-sized (0.01 to 0.1%). This chain joins TRBV6-1 and TRBJ2-1; 7 bases agree with TRBD2. CDR1 MNHNS and CDR2 SASEGT come from the germline V gene. The CDR3 is made up of 15 amino acids. The V segment lost 0 bases and the J segment 1 base; nucleotides outside the gene matches: 0. The CDR3 reads CASSEAGGSYNEQFF. CDR3 nucleotide sequence: TGTGCCAGCAGTGAAGCGGGAGGGTCCTACAATGAGCAGTTCTTC.

The chain couples TRBV20-1 to TRBJ2-7, with D possibly TRBD1 on 6 matching bases. V lost 6 bases, J lost 3 bases, and 12 bases lay in between. CDR3 length: 12 residues. Germline V lookup: CDR1 DFQATT, CDR2 SNEGSKA (reference sequence). CDR3 amino acids: CSANREIYEQYF. CDR3 coding DNA: TGCAGTGCAAACAGGGAAATCTACGAGCAGTACTTC.

This chain links TRBV3-1 with TRBJ2-2; possibly TRBD2 for D (5 bases). The CDR3 has 17 amino acids. Germline V gene data show CDR1 as LGHDT and CDR2 as YNNKEL (reference sequence). V was pared by 0 bases and J by 4 bases, with 15 bases between. Written as DNA, the CDR3 is TGTGCCAGCAGCCAAGAAATCGGGCGGGTTAGCACCGGGGAGCTGTTTTTT. This gives the protein CASSQEIGRVSTGELFF.

V and J are TRBV19 and TRBJ1-1; D is uncertain. V was trimmed by 7 bases and J by 2 bases, leaving 14 bases between them. The germline V gene encodes CDR1 LNHDA and CDR2 SQIVND (reference sequence). The CDR3 length is 14 residues. This CDR3 reads CASTDGYPNTEAFF. The CDR3 DNA reads as TGTGCCAGTACAGACGGCTACCCAAACACTGAAGCTTTCTTT.

This clonotype has only a few counts. The rearrangement joins TRBV18 to TRBJ2-5; D call uncertain. Deletions cut 3 bases from V and 4 bases from J, with 12 bases between. CDR1 and CDR2 (germline): KGHSH, LQKENI. This CDR3 comprises 14 residues. The CDR3 DNA is TGTGCCAGCTCACCTCAGCAGGTTGGAGAGACCCAGTACTTC. Amino acid sequence: CASSPQQVGETQYF. The full variable domain, its missing parts supplied by reference TRBV18 and TRBJ2-5, is NAGVMQNPRHLVRRRGQEARLRCSPMKGHSHVYWYRQLPEEGLKFMVYLQKENIIDESGMPKERFSAEFPKEGPSILRIQQVVRGDSAAYFCASSPQQVGETQYFGPGTRLLVL.